This T cell receptor beta chain was captured by sequencing in a study of OX40 agonist ivuxolimab in advanced cancers. As for the study in general: Patients were around 83% male with ages roughly 23 to 79, mean around 58.

The CDR3 runs to 13 residues. Losses at the gene ends were 3 bases for V and 3 bases for J; bases not matched to a gene: 1. Germline V gene data show CDR1 as SQVTM and CDR2 as ANQGSEA. Measured with immunoSEQ multiplex PCR; TCRdb has only the in-frame clones, and not every one. The table lists about 67,000 clones, 70% to 90% of them singletons. Study findings and constraints: At 0.1 to 3.0 mg/kg and by week 6, clonal expansion occurred in CD4+ and CD8+ blood T cells. Normalized expansion of T-cell clones was also low for some nonresponders.

About this clone: The antigen remains unidentified.

Sequencing used CD4+ or CD8+ T cells sorted from blood, obtained in a trial of the OX40 agonist ivuxolimab. The chain is built from TRBV29-1 and TRBJ1-2; 10 positions match TRBD1. The clonotype originates from an adult with an advanced solid tumor such as melanoma, head and neck, liver or kidney cancer. The CDR3 region is CSVETGGYYGYTF. The CDR3 DNA sequence: TGCAGCGTTGAGACAGGGGGCTACTATGGCTACACCTTC.